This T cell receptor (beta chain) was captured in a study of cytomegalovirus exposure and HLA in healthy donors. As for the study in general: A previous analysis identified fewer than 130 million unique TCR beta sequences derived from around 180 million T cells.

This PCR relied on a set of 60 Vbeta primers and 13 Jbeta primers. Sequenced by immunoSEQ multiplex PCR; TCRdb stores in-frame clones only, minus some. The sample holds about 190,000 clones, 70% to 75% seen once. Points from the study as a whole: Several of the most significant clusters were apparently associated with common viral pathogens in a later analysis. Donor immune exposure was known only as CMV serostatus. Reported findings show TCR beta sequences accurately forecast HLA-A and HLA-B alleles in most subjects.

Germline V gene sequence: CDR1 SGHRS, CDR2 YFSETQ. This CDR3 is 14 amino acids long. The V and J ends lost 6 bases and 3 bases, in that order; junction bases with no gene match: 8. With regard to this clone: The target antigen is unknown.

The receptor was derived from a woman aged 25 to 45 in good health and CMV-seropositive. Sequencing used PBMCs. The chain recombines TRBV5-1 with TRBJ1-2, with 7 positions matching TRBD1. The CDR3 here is CASKVGQGDYGYTF. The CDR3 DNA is TGCGCCAGCAAAGTTGGCCAGGGGGACTATGGCTACACCTTC.